This T cell receptor (beta chain) derives from a study of PD-L1 blockade in urothelial cancer. Anywhere from 1 to 8 samples came from each patient, spanning pretreatment and on-treatment. Sequencing was performed with immunoSEQ multiplex PCR; in TCRdb, only in-frame clones are kept and a portion is missing. This sample has about 52,000 clones, with 70% to 80% found just once. Germline V gene data show CDR1 as MNHEY and CDR2 as SVGAGI. With V trimmed by 5 bases and J by 2 bases, 5 bases remained unmatched. This CDR3 has 15 residues. The chain carries TRBV6-5 and TRBJ1-5, with 8 positions matching TRBD1. This TCR was sampled from a man aged 70-80 years with urothelial cancer. This material consisted of PBMCs, taken around atezolizumab (anti-PD-L1) treatment. The DNA for the CDR3 is TGTGCCAGCAGTCGGACAGGGTCTCGCAATCAGCCCCAGCATTTT. This sequence encodes CASSRTGSRNQPQHF.